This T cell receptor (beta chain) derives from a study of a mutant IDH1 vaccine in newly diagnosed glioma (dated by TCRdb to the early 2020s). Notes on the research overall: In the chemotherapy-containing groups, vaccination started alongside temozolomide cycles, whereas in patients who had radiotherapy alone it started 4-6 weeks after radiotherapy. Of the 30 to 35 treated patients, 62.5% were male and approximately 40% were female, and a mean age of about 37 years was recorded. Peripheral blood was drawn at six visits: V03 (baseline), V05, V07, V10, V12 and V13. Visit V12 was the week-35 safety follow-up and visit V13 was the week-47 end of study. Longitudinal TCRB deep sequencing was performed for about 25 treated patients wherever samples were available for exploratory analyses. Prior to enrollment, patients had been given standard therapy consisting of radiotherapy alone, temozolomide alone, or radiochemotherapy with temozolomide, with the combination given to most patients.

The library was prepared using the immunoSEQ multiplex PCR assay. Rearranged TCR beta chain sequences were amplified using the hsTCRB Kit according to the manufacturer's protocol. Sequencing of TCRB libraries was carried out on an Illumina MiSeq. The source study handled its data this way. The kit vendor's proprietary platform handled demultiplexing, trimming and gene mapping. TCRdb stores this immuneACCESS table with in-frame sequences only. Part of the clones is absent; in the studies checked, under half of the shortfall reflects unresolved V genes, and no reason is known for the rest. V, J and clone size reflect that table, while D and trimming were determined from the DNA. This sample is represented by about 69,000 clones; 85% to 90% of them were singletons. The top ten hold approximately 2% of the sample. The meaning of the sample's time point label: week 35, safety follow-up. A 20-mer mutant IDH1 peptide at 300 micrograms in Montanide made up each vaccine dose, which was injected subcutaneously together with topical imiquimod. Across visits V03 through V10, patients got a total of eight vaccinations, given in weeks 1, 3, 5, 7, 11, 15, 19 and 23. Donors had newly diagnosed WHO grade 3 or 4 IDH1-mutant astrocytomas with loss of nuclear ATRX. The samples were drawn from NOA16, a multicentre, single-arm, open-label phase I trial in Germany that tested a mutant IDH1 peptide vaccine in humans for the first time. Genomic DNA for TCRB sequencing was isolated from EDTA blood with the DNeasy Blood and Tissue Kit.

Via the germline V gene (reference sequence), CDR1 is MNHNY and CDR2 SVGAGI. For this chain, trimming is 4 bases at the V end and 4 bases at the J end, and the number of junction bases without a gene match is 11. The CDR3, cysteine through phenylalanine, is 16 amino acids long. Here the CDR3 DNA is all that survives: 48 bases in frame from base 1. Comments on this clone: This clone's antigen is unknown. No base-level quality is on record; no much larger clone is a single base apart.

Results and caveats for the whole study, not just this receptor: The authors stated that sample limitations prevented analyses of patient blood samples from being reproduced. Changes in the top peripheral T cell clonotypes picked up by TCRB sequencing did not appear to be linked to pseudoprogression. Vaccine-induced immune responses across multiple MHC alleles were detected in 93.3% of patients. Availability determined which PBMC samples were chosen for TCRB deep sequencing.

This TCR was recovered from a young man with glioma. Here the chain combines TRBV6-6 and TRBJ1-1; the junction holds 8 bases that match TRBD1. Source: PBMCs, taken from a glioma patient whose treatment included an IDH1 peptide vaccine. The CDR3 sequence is CASSSADREDGTEAFF. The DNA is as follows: TGTGCCAGCAGTTCCGCGGACAGGGAGGATGGCACTGAAGCTTTCTTT.